This entry lists 30 T cell receptor beta chains sequenced from one sample in a study of blood T cell repertoires in COVID-19. Assay used: immunoSEQ multiplex PCR; TCRdb lists only in-frame clones, some missing. Altogether tens of thousands of clones are present, 80% to 90% being singletons, with the ten largest covering 3% to 4.5%. Sequenced input: peripheral blood. The receptors originated from a man aged 40-50 years with COVID-19, enrolled during active disease.

The V call is TRBV10-3, the J call TRBJ2-7, with 12 bases that match TRBD2. The CDR3 sequence is 14 residues long. Trimming removed 11 bases from V and 4 bases from J; junction bases left unmatched: 9. Germline CDR1 is ENHRY and CDR2 is SYGVKD. This CDR3 is CASRTSGNVYEQYF. DNA of the CDR3: TGTGCCTCAAGGACTAGCGGGAACGTTTACGAGCAGTACTTC.

The rearrangement links TRBV15 to TRBJ2-5, with D possibly TRBD1 on 5 matching bases. This CDR3 has 15 residues. V dropped 2 bases and J dropped 5 bases, with 15 bases sitting between them. Germline loops: CDR1 LNHNV, CDR2 YYDKDF (reference sequence). The CDR3 spells CATSRQGSARETQYF. Here the CDR3 DNA reads TGTGCCACCAGCAGACAGGGCTCGGCCCGGGAGACCCAGTACTTC.

This clone turned up a few times. The chain employs TRBV24-1 and TRBJ2-1; 11 bases line up with TRBD2. With 4 bases clipped from V and 0 bases from J, the junction kept 13 bases outside the gene matches. This CDR3 contains 20 residues. Germline V lookup: CDR1 KGHDR, CDR2 SFDVKD. The CDR3 is CATSDPNTSGGLSSYNEQFF. The CDR3 coding sequence is TGTGCCACCAGTGACCCTAATACTAGCGGGGGTTTGAGCTCCTACAATGAGCAGTTCTTC.

This CDR3 is CASSPSGSSYNEQFF. CDR3 in DNA: TGTGCCAGCAGTCCGAGCGGGAGCTCCTACAATGAGCAGTTCTTC. The gene calls are TRBV6-5 and TRBJ2-1, with TRBD2 matching over 8 bases. Germline CDR1 reads MNHEY; CDR2 reads SVGAGI. With 5 bases clipped from V and 0 bases from J, the junction kept 3 bases outside the gene matches. The CDR3 is 15 amino acids.

Only one count was recorded for this clone. The rearrangement joins TRBV29-1 to TRBJ2-5; D is unclear. The CDR3 totals 13 residues. Germline CDR1 is SQVTM and CDR2 is ANQGSEA. V lost 2 bases, J lost 4 bases, and 11 bases lay in between. The CDR3 nucleotides are TGCAGCGTTGAATTTAGCCTCCCAGAGACCCAGTACTTC. This gives the protein CSVEFSLPETQYF.

This clone was observed once. The genes are TRBV28 and TRBJ2-7; D might be TRBD2 (5 bases). This CDR3 region has 14 residues. Germline V gene lookup returns CDR1 MDHEN and CDR2 SYDVKM. V lost 5 bases, J lost 7 bases, and 18 bases lay in between. The DNA of the CDR3 is TGTGCCAGCAGTCCCCCAGCCATCGAGGGAGAGCAGTACTTC. Protein product: CASSPPAIEGEQYF.

The rearrangement links TRBV9 to TRBJ2-5, with D possibly TRBD2 on 5 matching bases. The germline V and J ends were trimmed by 1 base and 5 bases, with 15 bases remaining between them. The CDR3 has 15 amino acids. Germline V gene data show CDR1 as SGDLS and CDR2 as YYNGEE. CDR3 sequence (DNA): TGTGCCAGCAGCGTATCCGCCTCTCAGCGGGAGACCCAGTACTTC. Amino acid sequence: CASSVSASQRETQYF.

V and J are TRBV21-1 and TRBJ2-5; TRBD1 is the table's D call and was not checked against the DNA. TRBV21-1 is tagged as a pseudogene. This CDR3 is 18 amino acids long. CDR3 coding DNA: TGTGCCAGCAGCATACAGGCGGACTCGGACAGGGGAGGAGAGACCCAGTACTTC. This sequence encodes CASSIQADSDRGGETQYF.

This rearrangement joins TRBV4-1 to TRBJ2-6, with 9 bases fitting TRBD1. V shed 2 bases, J shed 1 base, and the junction held 6 bases outside the gene matches. Looked up from germline, CDR1 is MGHRA and CDR2 is YSYEKL. The CDR3 totals 18 residues. The CDR3, as DNA: TGCGCCAGCAGCCAACCGCCGACAGGGGGGTCTGGGGCCAACGTCCTGACTTTC. As protein: CASSQPPTGGSGANVLTF.

As concerns this clone: The junction and the germline gene differ at one end; a read error may be behind it. The chain joins TRBV6-1 to TRBJ1-6; D may be TRBD1 (5 bases). CDR1 MNHNS and CDR2 SASEGT come from the germline V gene. The CDR3 has 13 residues. The CDR3 sequence: CASTEDRNSPLHF. The CDR3 DNA sequence: TGTGCCAGCACTGAAGACAGAAATTCACCCCTCCACTTT.

The genes are TRBV28 and TRBJ2-2; 8 bases map to TRBD1. From germline, CDR1 is MDHEN and CDR2 SYDVKM. The CDR3 sequence is 15 residues long. J gave up 7 bases and V 3 bases, and 7 bases lay outside the gene matches. CDR3 in DNA: TGTGCCAGCAGTTTCGAGACAGGGGAAGGCGGGGAGCTGTTTTTT. It encodes CASSFETGEGGELFF.

The CDR3 spells CSVEDLEVDTEAFF. CDR3 sequence (DNA): TGCAGCGTTGAAGATCTAGAGGTCGACACTGAAGCTTTCTTT. This sequence joins TRBV29-1 and TRBJ1-1; D gene unclear. CDR1 is SQVTM and CDR2 is ANQGSEA in the germline V gene. Trimming removed 0 bases at V and 3 bases at J, with 11 bases between. The CDR3 is 14 residues long.

On this clone itself: Other DNA sequences in this specimen translate into the identical CDR3. The chain joins TRBV18 to TRBJ1-5, with D possibly being TRBD1 (5 bases). Deletions cut 6 bases from V and 7 bases from J, with 16 bases between. This CDR3 has 14 residues. From germline, CDR1 is KGHSH and CDR2 LQKENI. The CDR3 region has the DNA TGTGCCAGCTCCCCAGGCGGGGGTGGACAGCCCCAGCATTTT. Encoded protein: CASSPGGGGQPQHF.

The rearrangement uses TRBV2 and TRBJ1-4; D perhaps matches TRBD1 (6 bases). The germline V and J ends were trimmed by 7 bases and 8 bases, with 20 bases remaining between them. Germline V CDR1 and CDR2: SNHLY, FYNNEI. The CDR3 runs to 15 residues. CDR3 nucleotide sequence: TGTGCCAGCACCCGACAGGCGGGGGTTGACGAAAAACTGTTTTTT. It codes for CASTRQAGVDEKLFF. Using reference TRBV2 and TRBJ1-4 for the parts outside the CDR3, the full variable domain is EPEVTQTPSHQVTQMGQEVILRCVPISNHLYFYWYRQILGQKVEFLVSFYNNEISEKSEIFDDQFSVERPDGSNFTLKIRSTKLEDSAMYFCASTRQAGVDEKLFFGSGTQLSVL.

The chain is built from TRBV11-2 and TRBJ2-1; a weak D match, TRBD1 (6 bases). Trimming stripped 0 bases from V and 10 bases from J, with 7 bases between. CDR3 length: 12 residues. In germline, CDR1 is SGHAT, CDR2 FQNNGV. Written as DNA, the CDR3 is TGTGCCAGCAGCTTAGATGGGACAGAGCAGTTCTTC. Translating gives CASSLDGTEQFF.

This chain joins TRBV20-1 and TRBJ1-1, with D possibly matching TRBD1 (6 bases). This CDR3 is 12 amino acids long. V was trimmed by 3 bases and J by 6 bases, leaving 11 bases between them. Germline CDR1 is DFQATT and CDR2 is SNEGSKA (reference sequence). Written as DNA, the CDR3 is TGCAGTGCTAGTGGGACAAGAGCTGAAGCTTTCTTT. The encoded protein is CSASGTRAEAFF.

This rearrangement joins TRBV19 to TRBJ2-7, with 9 bases fitting TRBD2. Trimming took 3 bases from V and 2 from J; bases not matched to a gene: 11. The germline gives CDR1 LNHDA, CDR2 SQIVND (reference sequence). CDR3 length: 17 residues. The CDR3: CASSISLAGKSPYEQYF. The CDR3 nucleotides read TGTGCCAGTAGTATCAGCCTAGCGGGAAAGAGCCCCTACGAGCAGTACTTC.

This clone was seen more than once but under ten times. This chain joins TRBV19 and TRBJ2-7; tentative D call: TRBD2 (6 bases). CDR3 size: 14 residues. Trimming took 5 bases from V and 5 from J, leaving 16 bases between them. Germline CDR1 LNHDA, CDR2 SQIVND (reference sequence). The chain's CDR3 is CASSRQGLDNEQYF. The CDR3 DNA sequence: TGTGCCAGTAGTCGTCAGGGACTCGATAACGAGCAGTACTTC.

The V and J genes are TRBV7-9 and TRBJ1-2; D is undetermined. The CDR3 is 14 amino acids. Germline CDR1 and CDR2: SEHNR and FQNEAQ (reference sequence). Between the trimmed V and J ends, which lost 7 bases and 3 bases, there was a span of 15 bases. The CDR3 sequence is CASTPALRDYGYTF. The CDR3 bases are TGTGCCAGCACCCCCGCCCTGAGAGACTATGGCTACACCTTC.

In this sample, this clone turned up once. The chain employs TRBV6-5 and TRBJ1-6; 7 bases fit TRBD1. With 5 bases clipped from V and 10 bases from J, the junction kept 2 bases outside the gene matches. The V gene's germline CDR1 is MNHEY and CDR2 SVGAGI. This CDR3 has 12 amino acids. The CDR3 protein is CASSRGQSPLHF. In DNA form, the CDR3 reads TGTGCCAGCAGTCGGGGACAGTCACCCCTCCACTTT.

As DNA, the CDR3 is TGTGCCAGCAGCCAAGGAAGGCAGGGAAGGTCACCCCTCCACTTT. It yields the protein CASSQGRQGRSPLHF. V is TRBV14 and J is TRBJ1-6, with D perhaps matching TRBD1 (5 bases). Trimming cost V 1 base and J 10 bases, with 14 bases left between them. Per the germline V gene, CDR1 is SGHDN and CDR2 is FVKESK. The CDR3 runs to 15 residues.

This clone has just a few counts. The chain has TRBV28 and TRBJ2-5, with TRBD1 matching 9 bases. CDR3 size: 13 residues. V lost 6 bases and J lost 2; bases outside the gene matches: 1. Germline loops: CDR1 MDHEN, CDR2 SYDVKM. The CDR3 region has the DNA TGTGCCAGCAGCGGACAGGGGCAAGAGACCCAGTACTTC. Encoded protein: CASSGQGQETQYF.

This sequence joins TRBV6-5 and TRBJ2-1; maybe TRBD1 (6 bases). The CDR3 loop spans 14 amino acids. Per germline, CDR1 MNHEY and CDR2 SVGAGI. V lost 2 bases and J lost 7, with 12 bases in between. The CDR3 region has the DNA TGTGCCAGCAGTTACATGGGGGCTCATAATGAGCAGTTCTTC. It encodes CASSYMGAHNEQFF.

This clone was detected a few times. V is TRBV7-2 and J is TRBJ2-1, with 8 bases fitting TRBD2. Germline CDR1 SGHTA, CDR2 FQGNSA. The CDR3 is 19 amino acids. With 6 bases clipped from V and 0 bases from J, the junction kept 16 bases outside the gene matches. CDR3: CASRPLSGAGFGSYNEQFF. In nucleotides, the CDR3 is TGTGCCAGCAGACCCCTTAGCGGGGCCGGCTTTGGCTCCTACAATGAGCAGTTCTTC. The full variable domain, with the rest looked up from reference TRBV7-2 and TRBJ2-1, is GAGVSQSPSNKVTEKGKDVELRCDPISGHTALYWYRQSLGQGLEFLIYFQGNSAPDKSGLPSDRFSAERTGGSVSTLTIQRTQQEDSAVYLCASRPLSGAGFGSYNEQFFGPGTRLTVL.

V is TRBV10-3 and J is TRBJ2-1; 10 bases fit TRBD2. This CDR3 spans 17 amino acids. V trimming: 0 bases; J trimming: 8 bases; junction bases outside the gene matches: 10. Germline CDR1 is ENHRY and CDR2 is SYGVKD. The CDR3 spells CAISESFMTSGPHEQFF. CDR3 nucleotide sequence: TGTGCCATCAGTGAGTCGTTTATGACTAGCGGGCCCCATGAGCAGTTCTTC.

The V gene is TRBV2, the J gene TRBJ1-3; 7 bases are shared with TRBD1. The germline V gene encodes CDR1 SNHLY and CDR2 FYNNEI. The CDR3 is 15 residues long. V lost 6 bases, J lost 1 base, and 6 bases stayed unmatched. The CDR3 DNA is TGTGCCAGCAGACACGCACAGGGGTCTGGAAACACCATATATTTT. Its translation is CASRHAQGSGNTIYF.

V gene TRBV19 combines with J gene TRBJ2-5; 7 bases match TRBD1. Germline trimming cut 5 bases from V and 4 bases from J; bases unmatched to any gene: 7. The CDR3 runs to 14 residues. From germline, CDR1 is LNHDA and CDR2 SQIVND (reference sequence). CDR3 sequence reads: CASSPGTAGETQYF. The CDR3 bases are TGTGCCAGTAGTCCCGGGACAGCCGGAGAGACCCAGTACTTC. The full variable domain, in which reference TRBV19 and TRBJ2-5 provide the parts outside the CDR3, is DGGITQSPKYLFRKEGQNVTLSCEQNLNHDAMYWYRQDPGQGLRLIYYSQIVNDFQKGDIAEGYSVSREKKESFPLTVTSAQKNPTAFYLCASSPGTAGETQYFGPGTRLLVL.

V usage is TRBV15 and J usage is TRBJ2-2; D not certain. Trimming stripped 0 bases from V and 5 bases from J, with 13 bases between. This CDR3 comprises 16 residues. Germline CDR1 is LNHNV and CDR2 is YYDKDF (reference sequence). The CDR3 DNA reads as TGTGCCACCAGCAGAGATCTTTCCTTAGCAACCGGGGAGCTGTTTTTT. As protein: CATSRDLSLATGELFF.

The chain links TRBV4-2 to TRBJ1-5; 7 positions agree with TRBD1. CDR1 and CDR2 (germline): LGHNA, YNFKEQ. The CDR3 is 15 amino acids. V was clipped by 2 bases and J by 0 bases; unmatched bases: 1. CDR3 sequence reads: CASSQRTGSNQPQHF. The CDR3 DNA reads as TGTGCCAGCAGCCAACGGACAGGTAGCAATCAGCCCCAGCATTTT.

The CDR3: CAWSAGQGGYGYTF. The CDR3, as DNA: TGTGCCTGGAGTGCGGGACAGGGAGGCTATGGCTACACCTTC. The V call is TRBV30, the J call TRBJ1-2; TRBD1 agrees at 9 bases. The trim removed 1 base at V and 4 bases at J, leaving 4 bases unmatched. Germline V CDR1 and CDR2: GTSNPN, SVGIG (reference sequence). The CDR3 has 14 residues.